These 20 T cell receptor beta chains were sequenced from one sample in a study of blood T cell repertoires in COVID-19. The repertoire was sequenced with immunoSEQ multiplex PCR; TCRdb's copy has only in-frame clones and lacks some. The sample includes 200,000 to 250,000 clones, about 80% of them seen just once. Sequencing used peripheral blood. Receptors were obtained from a woman older than 75 with COVID-19, enrolled during active disease.

This clone was seen just once. The chain couples TRBV3-1 (or the pseudogene TRBV3-2) to TRBJ1-1, with 10 bases identical to TRBD1. CDR1 and CDR2 (germline): LGHDT, YNNKEL (reference sequence). J was trimmed by 1 base and V by 5 bases; bases with no gene match: 4. This CDR3 contains 15 residues. In nucleotides, the CDR3 is TGTGCCAGCAGCGACAGGGGGCGGGGGAACACTGAAGCTTTCTTT. Protein sequence: CASSDRGRGNTEAFF.

The chain couples TRBV9 to TRBJ2-7; TRBD2 is a possible D gene (5 bases). This CDR3 has 14 amino acids. The V and J ends lost 5 bases and 7 bases respectively, with 19 bases between them. Germline loops: CDR1 SGDLS, CDR2 YYNGEE. CDR3 region: CASSLTSSSGEQYF. CDR3 coding DNA: TGTGCCAGCAGTCTCACTTCTTCCTCGGGGGAGCAGTACTTC.

The genes are TRBV7-3 and TRBJ2-5, with D possibly being TRBD2 (5 bases). The germline V and J ends were trimmed by 2 bases and 2 bases, with 21 bases remaining between them. This CDR3 is 18 amino acids long. Per germline, CDR1 SGHTA and CDR2 FQGTGA. DNA for the CDR3: TGTGCCAGCAGCTTACGAGCCGGTGGAGGCGACTTGCAAGAGACCCAGTACTTC. Protein sequence: CASSLRAGGGDLQETQYF.

This chain joins TRBV3-1 (or the pseudogene TRBV3-2) and TRBJ1-5; 7 positions match TRBD1. V lost 1 base, J lost 2 bases, and 2 bases stayed unmatched. Looked up from germline, CDR1 is LGHDT and CDR2 is YNNKEL (reference sequence). This CDR3 is 15 amino acids long. The CDR3 region is CASSQAGTGNQPQHF. Here the CDR3 DNA reads TGTGCCAGCAGCCAAGCCGGGACAGGCAATCAGCCCCAGCATTTT.

This rearrangement joins TRBV27 to TRBJ1-6; D call uncertain. CDR1 is MNHEY, CDR2 SMNVEV, per germline (reference sequence). The CDR3 spans 15 residues. V shed 6 bases and J shed 0 bases, with 9 bases lying between them. The CDR3 is CASSGMSSYNSPLHF. The CDR3 DNA follows: TGTGCCAGCAGCGGGATGAGCTCCTATAATTCACCCCTCCACTTT.

The V call is TRBV7-9, the J call TRBJ2-7, with D maybe TRBD1 (5 bases). The V and J ends lost 5 bases and 12 bases respectively, with 17 bases between them. Germline CDR1 is SEHNR and CDR2 is FQNEAQ (reference sequence). CDR3 size: 12 residues. Here the CDR3 DNA reads TGTGCCAGCAGCCCACCTCGGCCAGGGTTGTACTTC. Amino acids: CASSPPRPGLYF.

As concerns this clone: The same CDR3 also results from other DNA sequences found in this sample. The chain carries TRBV5-1 and TRBJ1-2; possibly TRBD1 for D (6 bases). Germline CDR1 SGHRS, CDR2 YFSETQ. V was clipped by 0 bases and J by 8 bases, with 11 bases between them. There are 13 residues in the CDR3. The CDR3 protein is CASSLEQGSGYTF. The CDR3 bases are TGCGCCAGCAGCTTGGAACAGGGCAGCGGCTACACCTTC.

This chain links TRBV19 with TRBJ1-5, with a tentative D call TRBD1 (5 bases). Per germline, CDR1 LNHDA and CDR2 SQIVND (reference sequence). The CDR3 is 15 residues long. V lost 8 bases, J lost 5 bases, and 19 bases lay in between. The CDR3 DNA reads TGTGCCAGTCGCGTAATGGCAGGGCCCTATCAGCCCCAGCATTTT. It encodes CASRVMAGPYQPQHF.

V usage is TRBV5-1 and J usage is TRBJ1-1; perhaps TRBD1 as D (5 bases). This CDR3 contains 14 residues. V was clipped by 5 bases and J by 11 bases, with 22 bases between them. In germline, CDR1 is SGHRS, CDR2 YFSETQ. In DNA form, the CDR3 reads TGCGCCAGCAGGTCTGACAGTGGAACCGCGAGGGCTTTCTTT. Protein: CASRSDSGTARAFF.

The rearrangement uses TRBV9 and TRBJ2-5; 9 bases line up with TRBD2. The CDR3 sequence is 14 residues long. V was clipped by 3 bases and J by 0 bases; unmatched bases: 0. CDR1 and CDR2 (germline): SGDLS, YYNGEE. The CDR3 coding sequence is TGTGCCAGCAGCGCTAGCGGGGACCAAGAGACCCAGTACTTC. Translated, it gives CASSASGDQETQYF.

The chain links TRBV19 to TRBJ2-7; the match to TRBD2 covers 12 bases. Germline values: CDR1 LNHDA, CDR2 SQIVND (reference sequence). This CDR3 region has 16 residues. Trimming cost V 5 bases and J 3 bases; bases outside gene matches: 8. CDR3 amino acids: CASSPRGLAGHYEQYF. The CDR3 region has the DNA TGTGCCAGTAGTCCCCGAGGACTAGCGGGACACTACGAGCAGTACTTC.

The rearrangement links TRBV7-6 to TRBJ2-4; D is perhaps TRBD1 (5 bases). Trimming pared 5 bases from V and 6 bases from J, leaving 20 bases between. Germline CDR1 reads SGHVS; CDR2 reads FNYEAQ. The CDR3 is 16 amino acids. Written as DNA, the CDR3 is TGTGCCAGCAGCAAGGCGATTACCTCCAGGGTAAACATTCAGTACTTC. It encodes CASSKAITSRVNIQYF.

The chain employs TRBV25-1 and TRBJ1-1, with no clear D. Germline assignment: CDR1 MGHDK and CDR2 SYGVNS. V was cut by 6 bases and J by 0 bases, with 5 bases left in between. The CDR3 consists of 12 residues. DNA for the CDR3: TGTGCCAGCAGGGGCATGAACACTGAAGCTTTCTTT. Amino acids: CASRGMNTEAFF.

The V call is TRBV20-1, the J call TRBJ2-5; D may be TRBD1 (6 bases). Trimming pared 3 bases from V and 7 bases from J, leaving 9 bases between. The CDR3 is made up of 11 amino acids. Germline loops: CDR1 DFQATT, CDR2 SNEGSKA (reference sequence). CDR3 DNA sequence: TGCAGTGCTAGGGGGGCGGGGACCCAGTACTTC. It yields the protein CSARGAGTQYF.

Only one count was recorded for this clone. The gene calls are TRBV7-2 and TRBJ2-5, with D tentatively TRBD2 (6 bases). The CDR3 has 15 amino acids. The V gene lost 5 bases and the J gene lost 7 bases, with 20 bases spanning the gap. CDR1 is SGHTA, CDR2 FQGNSA, per germline. Here the CDR3 reads CASSRTKGVEGTQYF. The CDR3, as DNA: TGTGCCAGCAGCCGGACTAAAGGGGTCGAAGGGACCCAGTACTTC.

The J gene is TRBJ2-7, the V gene TRBV28; tentative D call: TRBD1 (6 bases). V gave up 5 bases and J gave up 3 bases, with 14 bases separating them. The CDR3 totals 14 residues. In germline, CDR1 is MDHEN, CDR2 SYDVKM. Here the CDR3 reads CASSNPDRFYEQYF. The CDR3 DNA sequence: TGTGCCAGCAGTAACCCGGACAGATTCTACGAGCAGTACTTC.

This sequence joins TRBV3-1 (or the pseudogene TRBV3-2) and TRBJ2-1; 10 bases align to TRBD2. The V gene end was trimmed by 6 bases and the J gene end by 3 bases; junction bases not matched to a gene: 8. Germline V CDR1 and CDR2: LGHDT, YNNKEL (reference sequence). The CDR3 runs to 16 residues. DNA for the CDR3: TGTGCCAGCAGAAATAGCGGGGGGACCCGCTACAATGAGCAGTTCTTC. Its translation: CASRNSGGTRYNEQFF.

Concerning this clone: Other DNA sequences of this sample code for an identical CDR3. This sequence joins TRBV10-3 and TRBJ2-5, with 7 bases identical to TRBD1. The V segment lost 4 bases and the J segment 4 bases; nucleotides outside the gene matches: 0. This CDR3 is 12 amino acids long. Germline lookup yields CDR1 ENHRY and CDR2 SYGVKD. The CDR3 coding sequence is TGTGCCATCAGTGGACAGGGAGAGACCCAGTACTTC. This codes for CAISGQGETQYF.

This clone was counted once. J is TRBJ1-1 and V is TRBV5-4; D uncertain. Trimming took 1 base from V and 1 from J, leaving 5 bases between them. This CDR3 spans 13 amino acids. In germline, CDR1 is SGHNT, CDR2 YYREEE (reference sequence). As DNA, the CDR3 is TGTGCCAGCAGCTTGTGGCAGAACACTGAAGCTTTCTTT. Translated, it gives CASSLWQNTEAFF.

This clone was seen only once. The CDR3, as DNA: TGCGCCAGCAGCTTGGCAGGGGACAGGGGCTACGAGCAGTACTTC. This codes for CASSLAGDRGYEQYF. The gene calls are TRBV5-1 and TRBJ2-7, with TRBD1 matching over 10 bases. Losses at the gene ends were 0 bases for V and 3 bases for J; bases not matched to a gene: 3. The CDR3 contains 15 residues. The V gene's germline CDR1 is SGHRS and CDR2 YFSETQ.